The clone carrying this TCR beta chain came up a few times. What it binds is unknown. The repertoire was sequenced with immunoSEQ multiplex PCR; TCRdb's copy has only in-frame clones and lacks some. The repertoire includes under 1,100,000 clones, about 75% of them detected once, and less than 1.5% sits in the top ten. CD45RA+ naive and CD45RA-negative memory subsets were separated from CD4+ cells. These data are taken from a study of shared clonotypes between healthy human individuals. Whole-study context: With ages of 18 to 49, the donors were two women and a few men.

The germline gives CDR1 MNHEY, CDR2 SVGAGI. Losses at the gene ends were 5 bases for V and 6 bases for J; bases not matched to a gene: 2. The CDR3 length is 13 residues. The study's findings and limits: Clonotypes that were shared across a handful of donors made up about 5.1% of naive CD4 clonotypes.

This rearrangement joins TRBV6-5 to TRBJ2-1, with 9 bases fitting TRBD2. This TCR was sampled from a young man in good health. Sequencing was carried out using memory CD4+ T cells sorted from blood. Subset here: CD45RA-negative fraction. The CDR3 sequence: CASSNSGSNEQFF. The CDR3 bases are TGTGCCAGCAGTAATAGCGGGAGCAATGAGCAGTTCTTC.